This T cell receptor (beta chain) was obtained from a study of OX40 agonist ivuxolimab in advanced cancers. Study summary: Age averaged 60 years (range about 23 to 85), and more than 80% were male. General study results and limits: On average, a greater number of expanded clones characterised CD8+ T cells relative to CD4+.

Notes on this clone: Its antigen is still unknown.

The CDR3 runs to 15 residues. CDR1 is SGHNT, CDR2 YYREEE, per germline (reference sequence). V was clipped by 3 bases and J by 7 bases; unmatched bases: 7. TCRdb's table, derived via immunoSEQ multiplex PCR, lists solely in-frame clones and lacks some. The sample holds tens of thousands of clones, roughly 90% seen once. The sequence was collected from an adult with an advanced solid tumor such as melanoma, head and neck, liver or kidney cancer. The J gene is TRBJ2-1, the V gene TRBV5-4, with TRBD2 identical over 10 bases. Specimen: CD4+ or CD8+ T cells sorted from blood, collected in a trial of the OX40 agonist ivuxolimab. CDR3: CASSSGLAEGNEQFF. The CDR3 DNA is TGTGCCAGCAGCTCCGGACTAGCGGAGGGGAATGAGCAGTTCTTC.